These T cell receptor beta chains were read from a single sample in a study of shared clonotypes between healthy human individuals. Sequencing was performed with immunoSEQ multiplex PCR; in TCRdb, only in-frame clones are kept and a portion is missing. In the table there are around 940,000 clones, less than 85% of which are singletons. The sample consisted of memory CD4+ T cells sorted from blood. The receptors shown here come from a man aged 18 to 30 in good health. Both conserved end residues are part of each CDR3. D genes are given only for firm matches. Size values are once, few and many counts, or a class for expanded clones, and some rows have none.

size	J	V	D	CDR3	DNA
few	TRBJ1-1	TRBV7-2	-	CASSFRGNTEAFF	TGTGCCAGCAGCTTCAGGGGGAACACTGAAGCTTTCTTT
-	TRBJ1-1	TRBV2	-	CASMWGGDTEAFF	TGTGCCAGCATGTGGGGAGGGGACACTGAAGCTTTCTTT
-	TRBJ1-1	TRBV30	-	CAWSHPNTEAFF	TGTGCCTGGAGCCACCCGAACACTGAAGCTTTCTTT
-	TRBJ2-1	TRBV18	TRBD1	CASSRQGDTYNEQFF	TGTGCCAGCTCACGACAGGGGGATACCTACAATGAGCAGTTCTTC
-	TRBJ1-6	TRBV5-1	TRBD1	CASSLGRQGDSPLHF	TGCGCCAGCAGCTTGGGGAGACAGGGTGATTCACCCCTCCACTTT
-	TRBJ2-3	TRBV6-1	-	CASSVQHTDTQYF	TGTGCCAGCAGTGTACAACACACAGATACGCAGTATTTT
-	TRBJ2-5	TRBV11-2	-	CASSLGAKETQYF	TGTGCCAGCAGCTTAGGGGCCAAAGAGACCCAGTACTTC
-	TRBJ2-4	TRBV27	TRBD1	CATRGLSKNIQYF	TGTGCCACAAGGGGGCTAAGCAAAAACATTCAGTACTTC
-	TRBJ2-3	TRBV6-6	-	CASSYGDTRAQYF	TGTGCCAGCAGTTACGGGGACACAAGAGCGCAGTATTTT
-	TRBJ1-2	TRBV7-2	-	CASSLPGLGGYGYTF	TGTGCCAGCAGCTTACCAGGGTTAGGGGGCTATGGCTACACCTTC
-	TRBJ2-1	TRBV9	-	CASSGRAWTVILDEQFF	TGTGCCAGCAGCGGGAGAGCTTGGACAGTTATCTTGGATGAGCAGTTCTTC
-	TRBJ2-3	TRBV5-1	TRBD1	CASGVESGTGTQYF	TGCGCCAGTGGAGTGGAGTCTGGGACAGGTACGCAGTATTTT
-	TRBJ2-7	TRBV25-1	-	CASSRVYEQYF	TGTGCCAGCAGCAGGGTTTACGAGCAGTACTTC
-	TRBJ1-6	TRBV10-2	TRBD1	CASSESTGQTLHF	TGCGCCAGCAGTGAGTCGACAGGGCAGACCCTCCACTTT
-	TRBJ1-5	TRBV12-2	-	CASRLATGWRQPQHF	TGTGCAAGTCGCTTAGCCACAGGGTGGAGGCAGCCCCAGCATTTT
-	TRBJ1-2	TRBV6-5	-	CASSYSLGAKYGYTF	TGTGCCAGCAGTTACTCCCTGGGGGCTAAGTATGGCTACACCTTC
-	TRBJ1-6	TRBV5-1	-	CASSLGGSNSPLHF	TGCGCCAGCAGCCTGGGGGGGAGCAATTCACCCCTCCACTTT
-	TRBJ1-2	TRBV28	-	CASSLQRDYGYTF	TGTGCCAGCAGTTTACAGAGGGACTATGGCTACACCTTC
-	TRBJ2-3	TRBV11-2	-	CASSFGEIGKFDRGTQYF	TGTGCCAGCAGCTTTGGGGAGATCGGAAAGTTTGACAGAGGTACGCAGTATTTT
-	TRBJ1-1	TRBV9	-	CASSGNSRAFF	TGTGCCAGCAGTGGTAATAGTAGAGCTTTCTTT
few	TRBJ1-1	TRBV11-2	-	CASSLQMNTEAFF	TGTGCCAGCAGCCTACAGATGAACACTGAAGCTTTCTTT
-	TRBJ2-2	TRBV5-6	-	CASLGENTGELFF	TGTGCCAGCTTAGGAGAGAACACCGGGGAGCTGTTTTTT
-	TRBJ2-5	TRBV2	-	CASSEEETQYF	TGTGCCAGCAGTGAAGAAGAGACCCAGTACTTC
-	TRBJ2-4	TRBV5-6	-	CASSTFWDWGREAKNIQYF	TGTGCCAGCAGCACGTTTTGGGACTGGGGCAGGGAAGCCAAAAACATTCAGTACTTC
few	TRBJ1-6	TRBV19	-	CASSKTAANSPLHF	TGTGCCAGTAGTAAGACCGCGGCGAATTCACCCCTCCACTTT
few	TRBJ2-2	TRBV5-6	TRBD2	CASSRPSGGANTGELFF	TGTGCCAGCAGCCGCCCAAGCGGGGGGGCGAACACCGGGGAGCTGTTTTTT
-	TRBJ1-1	TRBV7-2	-	CASSLEGWTEAFF	TGTGCCAGCAGCTTAGAGGGCTGGACTGAAGCTTTCTTT
-	TRBJ1-1	TRBV21-1	-	CASSPSGKGTEAFF	TGTGCCAGCAGCCCATCAGGGAAAGGGACTGAAGCTTTCTTT
many	TRBJ1-5	TRBV19	-	CASSINIQVNQPQHF	TGTGCCAGTAGTATAAACATTCAGGTCAATCAGCCCCAGCATTTT
-	TRBJ1-5	TRBV5-1	-	CASSLGGAGQPQHF	TGCGCCAGCAGCTTGGGAGGGGCAGGTCAGCCCCAGCATTTT
-	TRBJ2-5	TRBV5-1	-	CASSPRGAQETQYF	TGCGCCAGCAGCCCGAGGGGTGCTCAAGAGACCCAGTACTTC
-	TRBJ2-2	TRBV27	-	CASSSRLILNTGELFF	TGTGCCAGCAGTTCTAGACTCATCTTGAACACCGGGGAGCTGTTTTTT
-	TRBJ1-1	TRBV9	-	CASSVLWRDTEAFF	TGTGCCAGCAGCGTCTTATGGAGGGACACTGAAGCTTTCTTT
once	TRBJ1-5	TRBV7-2	-	CASSLASRAYVGNQPQHF	TGTGCCAGCAGCTTAGCTAGCAGGGCGTATGTAGGCAATCAGCCCCAGCATTTT
-	TRBJ2-2	TRBV7-9	TRBD1	CASSFIGTGGSGELFF	TGTGCCAGCAGCTTCATCGGGACAGGGGGCTCCGGGGAGCTGTTTTTT
once	TRBJ2-2	TRBV5-1	TRBD1	CASSLEPRRTGGSGELFF	TGCGCCAGCAGCTTGGAACCCCGCCGAACAGGGGGCTCCGGGGAGCTGTTTTTT
-	TRBJ1-1	TRBV7-9	TRBD1	CASSLGTGVRTEAFF	TGTGCCAGCAGCTTAGGGACAGGGGTGAGGACTGAAGCTTTCTTT
few	TRBJ1-1	TRBV19	TRBD1	CASSGQGGTEAFF	TGTGCCAGTAGCGGACAGGGAGGCACTGAAGCTTTCTTT
-	TRBJ1-1	TRBV6-6	-	CASTSDEMNTEAFF	TGTGCCAGCACCTCAGACGAAATGAACACTGAAGCTTTCTTT
-	TRBJ2-6	TRBV7-2	-	CASSFNSGVTGANVLTF	TGTGCCAGCAGCTTTAACTCAGGGGTTACTGGGGCCAACGTCCTGACTTTC
-	TRBJ1-1	TRBV6-5	-	CASSPRVNTEAFF	TGTGCCAGCAGCCCGAGGGTGAACACTGAAGCTTTCTTT
-	TRBJ2-1	TRBV12-5	TRBD2	CASGLETSSNEQFF	TGTGCTAGTGGTTTGGAGACTAGCAGCAATGAGCAGTTCTTC
-	TRBJ1-5	TRBV6-1	-	CASSEWAEPQHF	TGTGCCAGCAGTGAATGGGCGGAGCCCCAGCATTTT
-	TRBJ2-3	TRBV5-1	-	CASSSRQNTDTQYF	TGCGCCAGCAGCTCCCGACAGAACACAGATACGCAGTATTTT
few	TRBJ2-5	TRBV9	-	CASSPQASGTQYF	TGTGCCAGCAGCCCCCAGGCCTCAGGGACCCAGTACTTC
many	TRBJ1-6	TRBV5-1	-	CASSLEGTPANSPLHF	TGCGCCAGCAGCTTGGAAGGCACCCCGGCCAATTCACCCCTCCACTTT
-	TRBJ1-2	TRBV7-9	-	CASSPAGGNYGYTF	TGTGCCAGCAGCCCCGCGGGGGGGAACTATGGCTACACCTTC